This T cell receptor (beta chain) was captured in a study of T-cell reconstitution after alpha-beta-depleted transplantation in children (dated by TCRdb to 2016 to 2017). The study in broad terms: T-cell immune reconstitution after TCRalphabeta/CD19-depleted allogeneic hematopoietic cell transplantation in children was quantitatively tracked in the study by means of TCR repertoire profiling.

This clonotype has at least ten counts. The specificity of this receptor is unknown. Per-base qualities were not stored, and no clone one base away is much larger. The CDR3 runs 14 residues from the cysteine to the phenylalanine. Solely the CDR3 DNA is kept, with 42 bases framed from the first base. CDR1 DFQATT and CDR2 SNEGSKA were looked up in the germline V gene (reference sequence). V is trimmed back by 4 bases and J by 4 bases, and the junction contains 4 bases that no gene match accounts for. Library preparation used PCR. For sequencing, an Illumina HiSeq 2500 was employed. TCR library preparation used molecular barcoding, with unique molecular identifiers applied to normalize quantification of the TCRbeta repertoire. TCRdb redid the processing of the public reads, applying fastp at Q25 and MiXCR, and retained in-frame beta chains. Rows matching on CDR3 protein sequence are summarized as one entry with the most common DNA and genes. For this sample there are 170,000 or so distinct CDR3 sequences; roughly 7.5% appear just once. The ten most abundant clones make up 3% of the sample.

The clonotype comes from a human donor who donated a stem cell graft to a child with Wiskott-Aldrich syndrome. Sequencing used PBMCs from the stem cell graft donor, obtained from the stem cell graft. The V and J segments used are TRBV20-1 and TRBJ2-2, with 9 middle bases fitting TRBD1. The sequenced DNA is TGCAGTGCTAAGGGACAGGGACGCACCGGGGAGCTGTTTTTT. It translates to CSAKGQGRTGELFF.